This entry lists 4 T cell receptor beta chains sequenced from one sample in a study of shared clonotypes between healthy human individuals. The data were produced by immunoSEQ multiplex PCR, yet TCRdb's version contains in-frame clones alone and is incomplete. The sample has under 550,000 clones; about 95% are singletons. Sequenced material: naive CD4+ T cells sorted from blood. Subset denoted: CD45RA+ positively selected. These receptors were taken from a young woman in good health.

Concerning this clone: At the DNA level, this CDR3 is encoded by other sequences in the same sample as well. This chain joins TRBV5-1 and TRBJ2-3; 7 bases agree with TRBD1. CDR3 length: 13 residues. CDR1 and CDR2 from the germline V gene are SGHRS and YFSETQ. J gave up 4 bases and V 2 bases, and 1 base lay outside the gene matches. CDR3 DNA sequence: TGCGCCAGCAGCTTAACAGGGGCAGATACGCAGTATTTT. Its translation is CASSLTGADTQYF.

This clone was detected only once. The rearrangement joins TRBV15 to TRBJ2-7; D remains unclear. The V gene lost 1 base and the J gene lost 1 base, with 8 bases spanning the gap. Germline CDR1 and CDR2: LNHNV and YYDKDF (reference sequence). This CDR3 has 14 residues. CDR3 in DNA: TGTGCCACCAGCAGAGTGGGCAGTTCCTACGAGCAGTACTTC. Its protein product is CATSRVGSSYEQYF. Combining the CDR3 with reference TRBV15 and TRBJ2-7 gives the whole variable domain DAMVIQNPRYQVTQFGKPVTLSCSQTLNHNVMYWYQQKSSQAPKLLFHYYDKDFNNEADTPDNFQSRRPNTSFCFLDIRSPGLGDTAMYLCATSRVGSSYEQYFGPGTRLTVT.

The chain is built from TRBV28 and TRBJ1-5, with a possible D match to TRBD1 (6 bases). The CDR3 is 16 residues long. Germline CDR1 MDHEN, CDR2 SYDVKM. The V end was cut by 5 bases, the J end by 3 bases, with 17 bases between. DNA of the CDR3: TGTGCCAGCAGTCCAGGACCAGGACAGCACAATCAGCCCCAGCATTTT. Translating it yields CASSPGPGQHNQPQHF.

The rearrangement uses TRBV11-2 and TRBJ2-7; 8 nucleotides match TRBD1. Germline CDR1 SGHAT, CDR2 FQNNGV. The V and J ends lost 4 bases and 3 bases, in that order; junction bases with no gene match: 17. The CDR3 runs 18 residues. CDR3 sequence reads: CASSSPARPQGARYEQYF. The CDR3 DNA follows: TGTGCCAGCAGCTCCCCCGCCCGTCCCCAGGGGGCTCGCTACGAGCAGTACTTC.